This entry lists 2 T cell receptor beta chains sequenced from one sample in a study of blood T cell repertoires in COVID-19. The assay was immunoSEQ multiplex PCR, and TCRdb's table has in-frame clones only and misses some. The profile covers some 330,000 clones, with roughly nine tenths appearing a single time and 1.5% to 2% taken by the ten largest. Sequenced: peripheral blood. These TCRs come from a woman between 25 and 40 years old with COVID-19, enrolled during active disease.

CDR3 residues: CASSQSGQPIYGYTF. CDR3 bases: TGTGCCAGCAGCCAATCAGGACAGCCTATCTATGGCTACACCTTC. The chain couples TRBV16 to TRBJ1-2, with D possibly TRBD1 on 6 matching bases. Germline-derived CDR1 and CDR2 are KGHSY and FQNENV. The CDR3 spans 15 residues. Trimming removed 0 bases from V and 4 bases from J, with 12 bases in between.

The V call is TRBV10-3, the J call TRBJ2-2; tentative D call: TRBD1 (6 bases). The germline V and J ends were trimmed by 0 bases and 1 base, with 6 bases remaining between them. This CDR3 is built from 15 residues. Germline V gene sequence: CDR1 ENHRY, CDR2 SYGVKD. CDR3 bases: TGTGCCATCAGTGAGTCGGGACAGAACACCGGGGAGCTGTTTTTT. It translates to CAISESGQNTGELFF.